This T cell receptor beta chain was retrieved from a study of OX40 agonist ivuxolimab in advanced cancers. Germline V gene lookup returns CDR1 SQVTM and CDR2 ANQGSEA. Trimming left V 7 bases short and J 7 bases short, with 14 bases between. This CDR3 is built from 12 residues. Assay used: immunoSEQ multiplex PCR; TCRdb lists only in-frame clones, some missing. The table has 70,000 to 95,000 clones, roughly 84% seen once; the top ten hold 1% to 1.3%. V usage is TRBV29-1 and J usage is TRBJ1-5; unclear D gene. This TCR came from an adult with an advanced solid tumor such as melanoma, head and neck, liver or kidney cancer. The material was CD4+ or CD8+ T cells sorted from blood, obtained in a trial of the OX40 agonist ivuxolimab. The CDR3 reads CSAEDPGQPQHF. The CDR3 DNA reads TGCAGCGCTGAGGACCCGGGACAGCCCCAGCATTTT.